What follows is one T cell receptor beta chain and its context. Profiled with immunoSEQ multiplex PCR; TCRdb holds only in-frame clones, not every one. This table holds around 2,000,000 clones, about 95% found once. The sample is drawn from a study of shared clonotypes between healthy human individuals. Trimming cost V 1 base and J 11 bases, with 5 bases left between them. The length of the CDR3 is 10 residues. Germline lookup yields CDR1 SEHNR and CDR2 FQNEAQ (reference sequence). CD45RO-negative cells were positively selected for CCR7, leaving out terminally differentiated effector memory CD45RA+ cells.

This TCR came from a young man in good health. The rearrangement links TRBV7-9 to TRBJ1-1, with D unresolved. Sample: naive CD8+ T cells sorted from blood. The CDR3 protein is CASSLEVAFF. CDR3 coding DNA: TGTGCCAGCAGCTTAGAAGTGGCTTTCTTT.